These 16 T cell receptor beta chains were sequenced from one sample in a study of T cell responses to AZD1222 COVID-19 vaccine. Data came from immunoSEQ multiplex PCR; TCRdb stores just in-frame clones and leaves some out. Here the sample spans over 130,000 clones, less than 95% being singletons. Sequenced material: peripheral blood, taken on day 0 of AZD1222 vaccination. These receptors were obtained from an adult in good health.

The chain couples TRBV18 to TRBJ1-1; 9 bases are shared with TRBD1. Germline lookup yields CDR1 KGHSH and CDR2 LQKENI. V lost 4 bases and J lost 1; bases outside the gene matches: 4. This CDR3 spans 15 amino acids. CDR3 in DNA: TGTGCCAGCTCACGAGGGGGACAGGGGAACACTGAAGCTTTCTTT. Encoded protein: CASSRGGQGNTEAFF.

Only a few counts were recorded for this clone. The chain uses TRBV4-1 and TRBJ1-1, with D unresolved. CDR3 size: 14 residues. CDR1 and CDR2 from the germline V gene are MGHRA and YSYEKL. The ends were cut back, 2 bases at V and 4 bases at J, with 11 bases in the middle. CDR3 DNA sequence: TGCGCCAGCAGCCAACTTCTTGTGGGCACTGAAGCTTTCTTT. This sequence encodes CASSQLLVGTEAFF.

This clone was seen only once. This chain connects TRBV19 to TRBJ2-2; D uncertain. The germline V and J ends were trimmed by 3 bases and 6 bases, with 8 bases remaining between them. Germline lookup yields CDR1 LNHDA and CDR2 SQIVND (reference sequence). The CDR3 loop spans 13 amino acids. The CDR3 protein is CASSIWDAGELFF. CDR3 nucleotide sequence: TGTGCCAGTAGTATCTGGGATGCCGGGGAGCTGTTTTTT.

The V gene is TRBV3-1 (or the pseudogene TRBV3-2), the J gene TRBJ2-5; D possibly corresponds to TRBD1 (6 bases). This CDR3 has 13 residues. V lost 4 bases and J lost 2, with 8 bases in between. Germline CDR1 reads LGHDT; CDR2 reads YNNKEL (reference sequence). DNA for the CDR3: TGTGCCAGCAGCCTGGGGGCTCAAGAGACCCAGTACTTC. Protein product: CASSLGAQETQYF.

This sequence joins TRBV2 and TRBJ1-2; D is possibly TRBD1 (6 bases). Deletions cut 6 bases from V and 6 bases from J, with 14 bases between. This CDR3 has 13 residues. Germline CDR1 SNHLY, CDR2 FYNNEI. In nucleotides, the CDR3 is TGTGCCAGCAGGGTGGGGGGCGCGAATGGCTACACCTTC. This gives the protein CASRVGGANGYTF.

This rearrangement joins TRBV2 to TRBJ1-2; D call uncertain. V lost 7 bases and J 5 bases, leaving 17 bases between the germline ends. The CDR3 is 14 amino acids. The germline gives CDR1 SNHLY, CDR2 FYNNEI. For the CDR3, the DNA is TGTGCCAGCAAGGAGGCGGCTCGGGGTTATGGCTACACCTTC. It yields the protein CASKEAARGYGYTF.

V and J are TRBV2 and TRBJ1-5; D uncertain. The length of the CDR3 is 13 residues. V was trimmed by 7 bases and J by 2 bases, leaving 9 bases between them. Per germline, CDR1 SNHLY and CDR2 FYNNEI. CDR3 DNA: TGTGCCAGCACTATCCTCGGCAATCAGCCCCAGCATTTT. This codes for CASTILGNQPQHF.

The rearrangement links TRBV4-1 to TRBJ2-3; 7 bases align to TRBD1. Germline CDR1 MGHRA, CDR2 YSYEKL. Trimming at V came to 4 bases and at J to 2 bases, leaving 9 bases not matched to a gene. This CDR3 has 16 residues. The chain's CDR3 is CASSPHVDRYTDTQYF. Written as DNA, the CDR3 is TGCGCCAGCAGCCCTCACGTGGACAGGTACACAGATACGCAGTATTTT.

This clone was picked up one time. The chain has TRBV18 and TRBJ2-1; D possibly uses TRBD1 or TRBD2 (5 bases each). V lost 4 bases and J lost 2, with 15 bases in between. The CDR3 loop spans 16 amino acids. Looked up from germline, CDR1 is KGHSH and CDR2 is LQKENI. CDR3 sequence: CASSRARDPTYNEQFF. For the CDR3, the DNA is TGTGCCAGCTCACGGGCTAGGGACCCGACCTACAATGAGCAGTTCTTC.

The CDR3 protein is CSVAVGGANTEAFF. The CDR3 bases are TGCAGCGTTGCCGTTGGGGGGGCGAACACTGAAGCTTTCTTT. V and J are TRBV29-1 and TRBJ1-1; D perhaps matches TRBD1 (6 bases). Trimming took off 4 bases at V and 1 base at J, with 13 bases between the two ends. CDR1 SQVTM and CDR2 ANQGSEA come from the germline V gene. The CDR3 is 14 residues long.

The chain combines TRBV7-2 with TRBJ1-3, with unresolved D. The CDR3 loop spans 16 amino acids. V was trimmed by 2 bases and J by 0 bases, leaving 11 bases between them. The germline gives CDR1 SGHTA, CDR2 FQGNSA. CDR3 nucleotide sequence: TGTGCCAGCAGCTTATGGGCACCTGACTCTGGAAACACCATATATTTT. Residues: CASSLWAPDSGNTIYF.

The J gene is TRBJ1-1, the V gene TRBV18; D may be TRBD1 (6 bases). This CDR3 is 14 amino acids long. Germline CDR1 reads KGHSH; CDR2 reads LQKENI. V lost 0 bases and J 7 bases, leaving 12 bases between the germline ends. The CDR3 DNA reads as TGTGCCAGCTCACCACCGTGGGACACAATTGAAGCTTTCTTT. Encoded protein: CASSPPWDTIEAFF.

The V gene is TRBV5-1, the J gene TRBJ2-2; a weak D match, TRBD2 (6 bases). The CDR3 spans 17 residues. Germline V gene data show CDR1 as SGHRS and CDR2 as YFSETQ. V lost 3 bases to trimming and J lost 3 bases, with 18 bases between them. CDR3 protein: CASSSGVVADDTGELFF. The CDR3 nucleotides are TGCGCCAGCAGCTCGGGGGTGGTGGCAGATGACACCGGGGAGCTGTTTTTT.

V is TRBV24-1 and J is TRBJ2-1, with D possibly TRBD1 on 5 matching bases. Germline V lookup: CDR1 KGHDR, CDR2 SFDVKD. V was shortened by 6 bases and J by 9 bases, with 17 bases between the two germline ends. This CDR3 is built from 14 residues. Here the CDR3 reads CATSPSGRVGEQFF. CDR3 sequence (DNA): TGTGCCACCAGTCCATCGGGCAGGGTGGGTGAGCAGTTCTTC.

The chain is built from TRBV11-2 and TRBJ1-2; 9 positions agree with TRBD1. This CDR3 is 13 amino acids long. Germline lookup yields CDR1 SGHAT and CDR2 FQNNGV. The V and J ends lost 5 bases and 7 bases, in that order; junction bases with no gene match: 5. CDR3 bases: TGTGCCAGCAGCCCGGGACAGGGAGGTGGCTACACCTTC. As protein: CASSPGQGGGYTF.

The rearrangement joins TRBV19 to TRBJ1-1; weak D call: TRBD1 (6 bases). The CDR3 is 15 residues long. The ends were cut back, 4 bases at V and 1 base at J, with 13 bases in the middle. Germline CDR1 is LNHDA and CDR2 is SQIVND (reference sequence). The DNA of the CDR3 is TGTGCCAGTAGTACGCCGGGACACCCGAACACTGAAGCTTTCTTT. Its translation: CASSTPGHPNTEAFF.